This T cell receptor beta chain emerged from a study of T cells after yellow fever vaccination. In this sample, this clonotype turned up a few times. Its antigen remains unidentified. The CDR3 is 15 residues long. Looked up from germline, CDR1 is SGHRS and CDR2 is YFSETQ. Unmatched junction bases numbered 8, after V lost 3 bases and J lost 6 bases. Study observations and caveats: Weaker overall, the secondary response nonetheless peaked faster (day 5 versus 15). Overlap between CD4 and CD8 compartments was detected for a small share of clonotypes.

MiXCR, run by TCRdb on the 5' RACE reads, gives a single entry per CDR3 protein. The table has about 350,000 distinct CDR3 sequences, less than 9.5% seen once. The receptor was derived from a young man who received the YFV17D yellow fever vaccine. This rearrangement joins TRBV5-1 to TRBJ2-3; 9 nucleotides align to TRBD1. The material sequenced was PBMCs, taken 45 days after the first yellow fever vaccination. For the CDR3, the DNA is TGCGCCAGCAGCTCTACAGGGGGCGAGGAGGATACGCAGTATTTT. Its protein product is CASSSTGGEEDTQYF.